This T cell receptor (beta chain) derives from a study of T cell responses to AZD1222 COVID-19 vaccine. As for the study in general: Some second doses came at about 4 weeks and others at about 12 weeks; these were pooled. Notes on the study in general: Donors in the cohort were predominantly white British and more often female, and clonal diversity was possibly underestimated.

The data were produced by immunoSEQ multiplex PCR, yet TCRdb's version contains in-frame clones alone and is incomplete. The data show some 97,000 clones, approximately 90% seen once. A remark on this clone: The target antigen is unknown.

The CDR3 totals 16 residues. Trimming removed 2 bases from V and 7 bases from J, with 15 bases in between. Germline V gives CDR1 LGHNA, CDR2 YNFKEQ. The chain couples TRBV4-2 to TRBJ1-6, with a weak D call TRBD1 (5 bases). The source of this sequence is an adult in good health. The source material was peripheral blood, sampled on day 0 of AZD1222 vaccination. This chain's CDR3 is CASSQQQDPRNSPLHF. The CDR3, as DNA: TGTGCCAGCAGCCAACAACAGGACCCTAGGAATTCACCCCTCCACTTT.